This T cell receptor beta chain was captured by sequencing in a study of blood T cells in healthy people across ages. It was with a sample-barcoded 5' primer and a J-beta primer mix that a second PCR of about 6 to 11 cycles was run. A tag from a template-switch adaptor with 12 random nucleotides marked each cDNA molecule. All samples gave at least 2.5 million CDR3-containing paired-end reads. TCRdb analysed the 5' RACE reads with MiXCR anew, one entry per CDR3 protein. The sample shows roughly 930,000 distinct CDR3 sequences, about 48% of them seen only once. Broader study findings: More naive CD4+ cells and higher diversity were found in long-lived than in aged donors. Researchers deemed the diversity estimates from one million T cells underestimates.

For this clonotype: As yet, its antigen is unknown.

The sequenced sample consisted of blood. This clonotype was sampled from a man aged 25-45 years in good health.

The CDR3 nucleotides are TGCAGCGTCCCAAGACAGGGGGGCTCTGGGGCCAACGTCCTGACTTTC. It is translated as CSVPRQGGSGANVLTF. This chain uses TRBV29-1 with TRBJ2-6, with 9 bases aligning to TRBD1. The CDR3 is made up of 16 amino acids. V trimming: 6 bases; J trimming: 0 bases; junction bases outside the gene matches: 6. Germline assignment: CDR1 SQVTM and CDR2 ANQGSEA. The variable domain in full, with the rest retrieved from reference TRBV29-1 and TRBJ2-6, is SAVISQKPSRDICQRGTSLTIQCQVDSQVTMMFWYRQQPGQSLTLIATANQGSEATYESGFVIDKFPISRPNLTFSTLTVSNMSPEDSSIYLCSVPRQGGSGANVLTFGAGSRLTVL.